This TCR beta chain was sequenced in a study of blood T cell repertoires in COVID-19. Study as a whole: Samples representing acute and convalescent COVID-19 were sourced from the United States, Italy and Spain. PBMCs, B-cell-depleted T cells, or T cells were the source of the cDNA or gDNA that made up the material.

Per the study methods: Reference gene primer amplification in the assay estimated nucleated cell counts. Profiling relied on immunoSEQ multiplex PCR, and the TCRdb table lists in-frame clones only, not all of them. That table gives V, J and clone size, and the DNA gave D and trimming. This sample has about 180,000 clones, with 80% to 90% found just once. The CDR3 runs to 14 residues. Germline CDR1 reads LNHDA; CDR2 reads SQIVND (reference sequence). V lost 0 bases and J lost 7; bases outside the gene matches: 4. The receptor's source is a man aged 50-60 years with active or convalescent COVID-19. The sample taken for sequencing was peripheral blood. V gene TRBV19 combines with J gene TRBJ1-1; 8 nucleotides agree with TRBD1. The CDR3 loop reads CASSIDHRGSEAFF. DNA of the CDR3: TGTGCCAGTAGTATAGATCACAGGGGGAGTGAAGCTTTCTTT.